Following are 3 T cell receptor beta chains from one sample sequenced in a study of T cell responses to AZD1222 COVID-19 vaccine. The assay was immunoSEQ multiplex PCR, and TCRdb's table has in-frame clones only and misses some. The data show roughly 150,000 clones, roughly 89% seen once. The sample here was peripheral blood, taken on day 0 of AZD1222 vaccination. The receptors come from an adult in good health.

This chain's CDR3 is CASSQDPVSTDTQYF. In nucleotides, the CDR3 is TGCGCCAGCAGCCAAGATCCCGTTAGCACAGATACGCAGTATTTT. V usage is TRBV4-3 and J usage is TRBJ2-3; D gene unclear. Germline V gives CDR1 LGHNA, CDR2 YSLEER. Trimming shortened V by 0 bases and J by 0 bases, and 7 bases separated the two germline ends. The CDR3 runs to 15 residues.

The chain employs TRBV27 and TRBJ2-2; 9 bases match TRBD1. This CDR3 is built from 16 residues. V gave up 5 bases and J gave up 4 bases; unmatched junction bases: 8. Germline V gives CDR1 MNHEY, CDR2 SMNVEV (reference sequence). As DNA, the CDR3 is TGTGCCAGCAGTCCGACACAGGGGGCGCGCACCGGGGAGCTGTTTTTT. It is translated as CASSPTQGARTGELFF.

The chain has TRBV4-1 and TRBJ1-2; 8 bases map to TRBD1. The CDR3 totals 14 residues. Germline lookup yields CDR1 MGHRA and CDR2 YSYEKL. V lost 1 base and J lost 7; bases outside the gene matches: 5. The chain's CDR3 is CASSQVLDRGGYTF. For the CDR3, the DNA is TGCGCCAGCAGCCAAGTACTCGACAGGGGTGGCTACACCTTC.